What follows are 26 T cell receptor beta chains derived from one specimen sequenced in a study of T cells in Graves' hyperthyroidism and ophthalmopathy (dated by TCRdb to 2018 to 2020). Libraries were constructed by multiplex PCR. Sequencing was carried out with an Illumina HiSeq 2000. TCR beta CDR3 regions were amplified from RNA transcripts. For the first round of RT-PCR on the TCR CDR3, the HTBI primer set was used together with the Qiagen OneStep RT-PCR kit. The raw public data were reprocessed by TCRdb itself: fastp quality trimming at Q25, MiXCR clonotype calling, in-frame beta chains only. Every entry covers one CDR3 protein and lists the most common genes and DNA from its rows. This sample is represented by some 620,000 distinct CDR3 sequences; about 17% of them were singletons. The ten largest clones take up about 3.8% of the sample. Input material: blood. The receptors here all came from a woman aged 25 to 39 with Graves' hyperthyroidism.

This clonotype was counted at least ten times. The chain is built from TRBV7-2 and TRBJ2-4; 10 bases match TRBD1. CDR3 length: 14 amino acids. The ends lost 5 bases at V and 8 bases at J; junction bases unmatched: 6. From germline, CDR1 is SGHTA and CDR2 FQGNSA. The CDR3 here is CASSIDRGQDIQYF. DNA for the CDR3: TGTGCCAGCAGCATCGACAGGGGGCAGGACATTCAGTACTTC.

Many counts were recorded for this clonotype. This chain links TRBV30 with TRBJ2-5; 8 bases align to TRBD2. Germline V gives CDR1 GTSNPN, CDR2 SVGIG (reference sequence). This CDR3 has 14 residues. Trimming at V came to 2 bases and at J to 5 bases, leaving 7 bases not matched to a gene. The CDR3 nucleotides read TGTGCCTGGAGTCGGGGTAGCGGGATGGAGACCCAGTACTTC. Translation gives CAWSRGSGMETQYF.

On this clonotype: A much bigger clone sits one base away, suggesting this may be a read error. The rearrangement links TRBV7-2 to TRBJ2-1, with a tentative D call TRBD2 (6 bases). V lost 4 bases and J 8 bases, leaving 18 bases between the germline ends. CDR1 and CDR2 from the germline V gene are SGHTA and FQGNSA. CDR3 length: 15 residues. CDR3 in DNA: TGTGCCAGCAGCTCCGGCAGGCAGGAGCGGGATGAGCAGTTCTTC. Residues: CASSSGRQERDEQFF.

DNA of the CDR3: TGTGCTAGTGGCCGAGGGACGGGGGCTTGGGGAGGCGAAACCGACTACGAGCAGTACTTC. Protein sequence: CASGRGTGAWGGETDYEQYF. This chain connects TRBV12-5 to TRBJ2-7; TRBD1 or TRBD2 may be the D gene (6 bases each). Germline V CDR1 and CDR2: LGHNT, FRNRAP. V was cut by 6 bases and J by 3 bases, with 33 bases left in between. The CDR3 sequence is 20 residues long.

This clonotype was detected ten times or more. The chain is built from TRBV5-1 and TRBJ2-1, with D perhaps matching TRBD2 (6 bases). This CDR3 region has 15 residues. The ends were cut back, 3 bases at V and 3 bases at J, with 13 bases in the middle. Germline-derived CDR1 and CDR2 are SGHRS and YFSETQ. Here the CDR3 reads CASSSGSVNYNEQFF. CDR3 in DNA: TGCGCCAGCAGCTCCGGGAGTGTCAACTACAATGAGCAGTTCTTC.

This chain links TRBV9 with TRBJ2-2, with D tentatively TRBD1 or TRBD2 (6 bases each). Trimming shortened V by 4 bases and J by 5 bases, and 15 bases separated the two germline ends. The CDR3 totals 15 residues. Germline V gives CDR1 SGDLS, CDR2 YYNGEE. The CDR3 DNA reads as TGTGCCAGCAGCTTTCGAGGGGGGCAAACCGGGGAGCTGTTTTTT. Amino acid sequence: CASSFRGGQTGELFF.

As DNA, the CDR3 is TGCGCCAGCAGCTTGGAGTGGGGAGGCAATGAGCAGTTCTTC. It yields the protein CASSLEWGGNEQFF. The rearrangement links TRBV5-1 to TRBJ2-1; D might be TRBD2 (6 bases). The CDR3 runs to 14 residues. Germline V lookup: CDR1 SGHRS, CDR2 YFSETQ. Trimming took off 0 bases at V and 6 bases at J, with 10 bases between the two ends.

This clonotype occurred a few times. The chain joins TRBV7-6 to TRBJ2-1; D not resolved. CDR1 is SGHVS, CDR2 FNYEAQ, per germline. Trimming took 4 bases from V and 12 from J, leaving 19 bases between them. The CDR3 is 14 residues long. CDR3: CASSYGPASSGQFF. CDR3 in DNA: TGTGCCAGCAGCTATGGACCCGCGTCGTCGGGGCAGTTCTTC.

The J gene is TRBJ2-3, the V gene TRBV7-3; perhaps TRBD1 as D (6 bases). With 6 bases removed from V and 5 bases from J, the gap between germline ends came to 15 bases. The CDR3 is made up of 14 amino acids. The germline CDR1 and CDR2 sequences are SGHTA and FQGTGA. The CDR3 spells CASSKTGFGDTQYF. CDR3 in DNA: TGTGCCAGCAGTAAAACAGGGTTCGGAGATACGCAGTATTTT.

This chain joins TRBV2 and TRBJ2-1; TRBD1 aligns across 10 bases. With V trimmed by 3 bases and J by 3 bases, 2 bases remained unmatched. CDR1 and CDR2 (germline): SNHLY, FYNNEI. The CDR3 loop spans 15 amino acids. For the CDR3, the DNA is TGTGCCAGCAGTGAGGGGACAGGGGACTACAATGAGCAGTTCTTC. Its translation: CASSEGTGDYNEQFF. The variable domain in full, with the rest retrieved from reference TRBV2 and TRBJ2-1, is EPEVTQTPSHQVTQMGQEVILRCVPISNHLYFYWYRQILGQKVEFLVSFYNNEISEKSEIFDDQFSVERPDGSNFTLKIRSTKLEDSAMYFCASSEGTGDYNEQFFGPGTRLTVL.

This clonotype has a count of ten or more. The chain has TRBV7-9 and TRBJ1-2; 9 bases agree with TRBD1. Germline V gene lookup returns CDR1 SEHNR and CDR2 FQNEAQ (reference sequence). The CDR3 consists of 13 residues. The J segment lost 8 bases and the V segment lost 5 bases, leaving 6 bases of the junction unmatched. The CDR3 DNA is TGTGCCAGCAGCCCGAGGGACAGGGCCGGCTACACCTTC. Translating it yields CASSPRDRAGYTF.

This clonotype has just a few counts. This rearrangement joins TRBV19 to TRBJ1-1; D is unclear. Trimming removed 1 base from V and 4 bases from J, with 7 bases in between. The germline CDR1 and CDR2 sequences are LNHDA and SQIVND (reference sequence). The CDR3 totals 13 residues. As DNA, the CDR3 is TGTGCCAGTAGTATAGGGGATGCCACTGAAGCTTTCTTT. It encodes CASSIGDATEAFF.

The gene calls are TRBV29-1 and TRBJ2-2; TRBD2 matches at 8 bases. The CDR3 runs to 14 residues. The germline CDR1 and CDR2 sequences are SQVTM and ANQGSEA. V gave up 6 bases and J gave up 2 bases; unmatched junction bases: 5. The CDR3 loop is CSVHGRENTGELFF. The CDR3 region has the DNA TGCAGCGTCCACGGGAGGGAAAACACCGGGGAGCTGTTTTTT.

This clonotype was observed at least ten times. The chain recombines TRBV3-1 with TRBJ2-7; D call uncertain. Germline CDR1 LGHDT, CDR2 YNNKEL (reference sequence). Trimming removed 4 bases from V and 2 bases from J, with 18 bases in between. CDR3 length: 16 residues. The CDR3 sequence: CASSLAIDGRAYEQYF. The DNA for the CDR3 is TGTGCCAGCAGCCTGGCCATCGACGGGCGAGCCTACGAGCAGTACTTC.

V gene TRBV11-2 combines with J gene TRBJ1-2, with D perhaps TRBD1 (6 bases). CDR3 length equals 14 residues. V was trimmed by 2 bases and J by 4 bases, leaving 11 bases between them. Germline CDR1 SGHAT, CDR2 FQNNGV. The CDR3 coding sequence is TGTGCCAGCAGCTTAAACAGGGTATCCTATGGCTACACCTTC. It yields the protein CASSLNRVSYGYTF.

This clonotype was observed many times. This chain links TRBV4-1 with TRBJ1-1; D is ambiguous. The germline V and J ends were trimmed by 1 base and 1 base, with 10 bases remaining between them. There are 15 residues in the CDR3. CDR1 MGHRA and CDR2 YSYEKL come from the germline V gene. The CDR3 sequence: CASSQASPWNTEAFF. The CDR3 DNA reads TGCGCCAGCAGCCAAGCCTCGCCGTGGAACACTGAAGCTTTCTTT.

V gene TRBV4-2 combines with J gene TRBJ2-7, with 7 bases aligning to TRBD1. This CDR3 has 14 amino acids. Germline-derived CDR1 and CDR2 are LGHNA and YNFKEQ. After removal of 5 bases from V and 3 bases from J, the junction contained 7 bases not matched to a gene. This CDR3 is CASSTTGTVYEQYF. In DNA form, the CDR3 reads TGTGCCAGCAGCACTACCGGGACAGTCTACGAGCAGTACTTC.

The V call is TRBV6-1, the J call TRBJ2-1, with TRBD2 matching over 10 bases. The CDR3 is made up of 15 amino acids. The germline V gene encodes CDR1 MNHNS and CDR2 SASEGT. The V segment lost 6 bases and the J segment 5 bases; nucleotides outside the gene matches: 7. CDR3 protein: CASRPTTSGNNEQFF. The CDR3 DNA is TGTGCCAGCAGGCCGACAACTAGCGGGAACAATGAGCAGTTCTTC.

This clonotype was observed a few times. This chain uses TRBV5-1 with TRBJ1-2; 9 nucleotides match TRBD1. V shed 0 bases and J 6 bases; nucleotides not matched to a gene: 3. The V gene's germline CDR1 is SGHRS and CDR2 YFSETQ. The CDR3 contains 14 residues. CDR3 nucleotides: TGCGCCAGCAGCTTGGACAGGGGGCTTCATGGCTACACCTTC. This gives the protein CASSLDRGLHGYTF.

The chain links TRBV15 to TRBJ1-5; D remains unclear. Germline CDR1 is LNHNV and CDR2 is YYDKDF (reference sequence). Trimming shortened V by 0 bases and J by 16 bases, and 19 bases separated the two germline ends. The length of the CDR3 is 14 residues. The CDR3 is CATSRDLRSVVPHF. CDR3 in DNA: TGTGCCACCAGCAGAGATCTAAGGAGTGTCGTCCCCCATTTT.

V gene TRBV9 combines with J gene TRBJ2-1; D is uncertain. Trimming removed 1 base at V and 9 bases at J, with 14 bases between. Germline values: CDR1 SGDLS, CDR2 YYNGEE. The CDR3 has 14 amino acids. The CDR3 DNA reads TGTGCCAGCAGCGTATATTCGGATATTGGTGAGCAGTTCTTC. Protein: CASSVYSDIGEQFF.

As DNA, the CDR3 is TGTGCCAGCAGCTTTCGGCAGGGAAATCCCAATGAGCAGTTCTTC. Its protein product is CASSFRQGNPNEQFF. V and J are TRBV5-5 and TRBJ2-1; perhaps TRBD1 as D (5 bases). CDR1 is SGHKS and CDR2 is YYEKEE in the germline V gene (reference sequence). The CDR3 runs 15 residues. Trimming removed 2 bases at V and 6 bases at J, with 15 bases between.

The rearrangement links TRBV7-9 to TRBJ2-7, with D perhaps matching TRBD1 (5 bases). V was cut by 1 base and J by 2 bases, with 15 bases left in between. This CDR3 is 16 amino acids long. Germline assignment: CDR1 SEHNR and CDR2 FQNEAQ (reference sequence). The CDR3 DNA is TGTGCCAGCAGCTTAGATGTGACAGTGGGTACCTACGAGCAGTACTTC. It translates to CASSLDVTVGTYEQYF.

The chain has TRBV4-3 and TRBJ2-7; maybe TRBD1 (6 bases). Trimming cost V 1 base and J 0 bases, with 16 bases left between them. The CDR3 consists of 17 residues. Germline CDR1 LGHNA, CDR2 YSLEER. The CDR3 reads CASSQATGSPASYEQYF. CDR3 coding DNA: TGCGCCAGCAGCCAAGCTACAGGGTCCCCTGCCTCCTACGAGCAGTACTTC.

The CDR3 nucleotides are TGTGCCACCTTGACAGGGGTCGGGAACGAGCAGTACTTC. As protein: CATLTGVGNEQYF. The chain links TRBV10-3 to TRBJ2-7; TRBD1 agrees at 8 bases. V gave up 10 bases and J gave up 5 bases; unmatched junction bases: 10. Germline-derived CDR1 and CDR2 are ENHRY and SYGVKD. The CDR3 loop spans 13 amino acids.

This clonotype has ten or more counts. The genes are TRBV5-1 and TRBJ2-1; D unresolved. V lost 7 bases and J lost 8, with 19 bases in between. This CDR3 has 14 residues. CDR1 and CDR2 from the germline V gene are SGHRS and YFSETQ. As DNA, the CDR3 is TGCGCCAGCTGGCCTGGGCTTACGCATGATGAGCAGTTCTTC. Protein: CASWPGLTHDEQFF.